Below are 12 T cell receptor beta chains sequenced from a single sample in a study of cytomegalovirus exposure and HLA in healthy donors. The data were produced by immunoSEQ multiplex PCR, yet TCRdb's version contains in-frame clones alone and is incomplete. The table lists roughly 250,000 clones, about 86% of them singletons. The sample comprised PBMCs. All receptors derive from a man younger than 35 in good health and CMV-seronegative.

V is TRBV30 and J is TRBJ2-1; 10 nucleotides line up with TRBD2. Germline trimming cut 3 bases from V and 8 bases from J; bases unmatched to any gene: 13. Germline V lookup: CDR1 GTSNPN, CDR2 SVGIG (reference sequence). CDR3 size: 16 residues. The CDR3 coding sequence is TGTGCCTGGAGAGAGCGGGAGGGCCTAGGTTCGCATGAGCAGTTCTTC. Its translation: CAWREREGLGSHEQFF.

The V call is TRBV4-3, the J call TRBJ1-5; D is undetermined. V was trimmed by 0 bases and J by 7 bases, leaving 13 bases between them. The CDR3 has 15 amino acids. The germline CDR1 and CDR2 sequences are LGHNA and YSLEER. Here the CDR3 DNA reads TGCGCCAGCAGCCAAGATCATCCCCTACAGCAGCCCCAGCATTTT. Translating it yields CASSQDHPLQQPQHF.

V usage is TRBV5-1 and J usage is TRBJ2-1; D remains unclear. Trimming took off 0 bases at V and 10 bases at J, with 5 bases between the two ends. The CDR3 length is 11 residues. The germline V gene encodes CDR1 SGHRS and CDR2 YFSETQ. The CDR3 loop reads CASSLGVEQFF. DNA of the CDR3: TGCGCCAGCAGCTTGGGAGTCGAGCAGTTCTTC.

The rearrangement links TRBV10-2 to TRBJ2-1, with TRBD2 matching 12 bases. In germline, CDR1 is WSHSY, CDR2 SAAADI. This CDR3 contains 15 residues. V lost 8 bases and J lost 8; bases outside the gene matches: 10. The CDR3, as DNA: TGCGCCAGCCTTAATCGACTAGCGGGAGCGGATGAGCAGTTCTTC. As protein: CASLNRLAGADEQFF.

The chain is built from TRBV4-3 and TRBJ1-2; 9 nucleotides match TRBD1. Per the germline V gene, CDR1 is LGHNA and CDR2 is YSLEER. This CDR3 region has 15 residues. The V segment lost 0 bases and the J segment 8 bases; nucleotides outside the gene matches: 7. The CDR3 sequence: CASSQEVGQGNGYTF. CDR3 bases: TGCGCCAGCAGCCAAGAGGTTGGACAGGGGAACGGCTACACCTTC.

The chain combines TRBV7-9 with TRBJ2-7, with D unclear. Trimming pared 1 base from V and 9 bases from J, leaving 13 bases between. The CDR3 sequence is 13 residues long. Germline V gene sequence: CDR1 SEHNR, CDR2 FQNEAQ (reference sequence). The CDR3 DNA reads TGTGCCAGCAGCTTAGGACCTGGTGGGCGGCAGTACTTC. Its protein is CASSLGPGGRQYF.

V gene TRBV6-1 combines with J gene TRBJ1-5; no firm D call. CDR3 length: 15 residues. CDR1 is MNHNS, CDR2 SASEGT, per germline. Trimming stripped 0 bases from V and 10 bases from J, with 16 bases between. The CDR3 DNA reads TGTGCCAGCAGTGAAGCGGACGGGATCAATAGACCCCAGCATTTT. Translation gives CASSEADGINRPQHF.

The V call is TRBV5-1, the J call TRBJ1-4; a possible D gene is TRBD1 (6 bases). The CDR3 sequence is 15 residues long. Trimming stripped 2 bases from V and 8 bases from J, with 16 bases between. Germline CDR1 and CDR2: SGHRS and YFSETQ. The CDR3 protein is CASSFGGAKGEKLFF. DNA of the CDR3: TGCGCCAGCAGCTTTGGGGGCGCGAAAGGGGAAAAACTGTTTTTT.

The V and J genes are TRBV28 and TRBJ2-7; 11 bases fit TRBD2. V shed 4 bases, J shed 6 bases, and the junction held 5 bases outside the gene matches. There are 14 residues in the CDR3. Looked up from germline, CDR1 is MDHEN and CDR2 is SYDVKM. As DNA, the CDR3 is TGTGCCAGCAGTTCTACTAGCGGGAGTATCGAGCAGTACTTC. Amino acid sequence: CASSSTSGSIEQYF.

The rearrangement joins TRBV29-1 to TRBJ1-5, with D perhaps TRBD1 (5 bases). Germline V CDR1 and CDR2: SQVTM, ANQGSEA. V lost 4 bases, J lost 2 bases, and 15 bases lay in between. This CDR3 has 15 amino acids. CDR3 sequence reads: CSVVWEGGGNQPQHF. DNA of the CDR3: TGCAGCGTTGTTTGGGAGGGAGGGGGCAATCAGCCCCAGCATTTT.

V is TRBV29-1 and J is TRBJ1-2, with D hard to call. The CDR3 consists of 12 residues. Germline lookup yields CDR1 SQVTM and CDR2 ANQGSEA. Trimming took 6 bases from V and 2 from J, leaving 10 bases between them. The CDR3 spells CSVEAVNYGYTF. As DNA, the CDR3 is TGCAGCGTCGAGGCAGTGAACTATGGCTACACCTTC.

Written as DNA, the CDR3 is TGTGCCAGCAGCTTCCTTTCACTCCCACGGGACAATGAGCAGTTCTTC. Its protein product is CASSFLSLPRDNEQFF. The chain joins TRBV7-2 to TRBJ2-1; no firm D call. V was trimmed by 3 bases and J by 5 bases, leaving 17 bases between them. The CDR3 runs 16 residues. Germline V lookup: CDR1 SGHTA, CDR2 FQGNSA.